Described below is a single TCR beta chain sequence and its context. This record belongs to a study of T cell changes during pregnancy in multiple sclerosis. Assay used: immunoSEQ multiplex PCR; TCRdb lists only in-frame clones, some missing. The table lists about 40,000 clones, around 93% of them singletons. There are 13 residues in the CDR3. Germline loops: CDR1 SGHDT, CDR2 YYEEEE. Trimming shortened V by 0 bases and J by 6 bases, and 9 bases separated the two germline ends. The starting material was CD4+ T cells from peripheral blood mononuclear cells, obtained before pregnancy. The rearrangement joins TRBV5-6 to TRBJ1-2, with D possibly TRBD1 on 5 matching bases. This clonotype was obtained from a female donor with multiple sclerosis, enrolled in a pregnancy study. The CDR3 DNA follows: TGTGCCAGCAGCTTGGCTCGGGGGGATGGCTACACCTTC. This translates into CASSLARGDGYTF.